This TCR beta chain was found in a study of tumor and adjacent non-tumor tissue in lung cancer (dated by TCRdb to 2017 to 2018). Broadly, across the study: Patients with adenocarcinoma (approximately 11), squamous cell carcinoma (2) and small cell lung cancer (1) were included in the cohort. Ages among the roughly 15 patients ranged from roughly 30 to 85 years, there were ten or so men and 5 women, and disease was at TNM stage I to III. A total of about 130 million productive TCRbeta reads were generated by sequencing, corresponding to an average of about 4.17 million reads per sample. Bulk TCRbeta repertoires were compared between lung tumor tissue and matched distant non-tumor lung tissue obtained from 15 lung cancer patients. For each patient, one tumor sample and one normal lung sample were taken, giving approximately 29 paired specimens that underwent TCRbeta CDR3 sequencing. The investigation overall reported the following: With only around 16 patients in the cohort, the authors noted that larger samples and more detailed clinical data are needed. TCR diversity was significantly higher in younger patients, and higher tumor TCR diversity was associated with shorter overall and disease-free survival. Peripheral blood was not sequenced, so blood TCRbeta repertoires in these lung cancer patients were not examined. Neither the sequencing platform nor unique molecular identifiers are mentioned in the methods. TCR diversity (inverse Simpson) was significantly higher in tumor than in normal lung tissue (about 400 vs 150, P = 0.0075, Mann-Whitney U test). A significantly larger cumulative share of the repertoire was made up by the top 100 clones in normal lung than in tumor tissue.

From the germline V gene, CDR1 is MDHEN and CDR2 is SYDVKM. The germline ends are 9 bases apart after V is trimmed by 4 bases and J by 0 bases. Counted from cysteine to phenylalanine, this CDR3 has 14 amino acids. CDR3 DNA only is kept here, 42 bases in frame from base 1. A few counts support this clonotype. Its specific antigen is unknown. No much larger clonotype is one base removed from it; base qualities were not supplied. The library was built by means of multiplex PCR. The sequencer was an Illumina HiSeq 2500. TCRbeta libraries were constructed through three rounds of nested PCR with primers (Table S4) according to protocols adapted from ARM-PCR. Before sequencing, PCR products of 200-500 bp were excised from the gel and purified with the QIAquick gel extraction kit. On the authors' methods: Trimmomatic was used to clean the reads, FLASH was used to merge the reads into complete CDR3 sequences, and MiTCR was used to assign the reads to V(D)J germline segments. VDJtools was used to compute clonal diversity as the inverse Simpson's index. Productive reads were defined as in-frame sequences without a premature stop codon. The raw public reads went through TCRdb reprocessing: fastp at Q25, MiXCR clone calling, in-frame beta chains kept. Each CDR3 protein gets just one entry, which takes the most common genes and DNA from the rows behind it. TCRdb, not the original authors, processed these V and J calls. The sample profile shows about 200,000 distinct CDR3 sequences; 71% of them were found once. Around 27% of the sample lies in the top ten.

RNA was isolated from bulk, unsorted tissue, and RNA quality was assessed with a NanoDrop ND-1000 and an Agilent 2100. The donors were newly diagnosed lung cancer patients admitted for thoracic surgery in China from August to November 2014 who had not received prior chemotherapy. Patients with previous radiotherapy or chemotherapy, or with another concurrent cancer, were excluded from the study. Pieces of surgical tissue measuring roughly 1-2 cm3 were kept in RNAlater solution and stored at -80 degrees C until use. The sequenced material came from lung tumor tissue. This chain joins TRBV28 to TRBJ1-1; a confident D gene designation cannot be given. The source is a man aged 55-75 years with non-small cell lung cancer. Here is the DNA: TGTGCCAGCAGTTCCCAAGGAATGAACACTGAAGCTTTCTTT. It codes for CASSSQGMNTEAFF.